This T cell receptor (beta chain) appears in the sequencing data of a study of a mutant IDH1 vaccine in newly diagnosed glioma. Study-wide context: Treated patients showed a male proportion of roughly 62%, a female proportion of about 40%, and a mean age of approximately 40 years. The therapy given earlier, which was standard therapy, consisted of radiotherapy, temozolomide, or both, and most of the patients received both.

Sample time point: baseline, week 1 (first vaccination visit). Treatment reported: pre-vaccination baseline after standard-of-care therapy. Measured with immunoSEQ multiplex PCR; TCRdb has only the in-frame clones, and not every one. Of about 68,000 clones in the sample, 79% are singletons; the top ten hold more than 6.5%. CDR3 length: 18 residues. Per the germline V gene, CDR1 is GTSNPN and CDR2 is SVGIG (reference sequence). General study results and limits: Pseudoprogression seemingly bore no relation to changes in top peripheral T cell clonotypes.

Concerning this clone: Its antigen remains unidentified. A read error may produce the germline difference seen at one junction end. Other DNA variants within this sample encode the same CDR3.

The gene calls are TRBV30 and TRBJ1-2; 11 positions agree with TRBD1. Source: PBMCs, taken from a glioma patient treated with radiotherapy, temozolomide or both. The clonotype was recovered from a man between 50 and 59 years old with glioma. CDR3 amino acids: CAWSTRLGQGAPNYGYTF. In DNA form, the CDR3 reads TGTGCCTGGAGTACGAGGCTCGGACAGGGGGCTCCAAACTATGGCTACACCTTT.